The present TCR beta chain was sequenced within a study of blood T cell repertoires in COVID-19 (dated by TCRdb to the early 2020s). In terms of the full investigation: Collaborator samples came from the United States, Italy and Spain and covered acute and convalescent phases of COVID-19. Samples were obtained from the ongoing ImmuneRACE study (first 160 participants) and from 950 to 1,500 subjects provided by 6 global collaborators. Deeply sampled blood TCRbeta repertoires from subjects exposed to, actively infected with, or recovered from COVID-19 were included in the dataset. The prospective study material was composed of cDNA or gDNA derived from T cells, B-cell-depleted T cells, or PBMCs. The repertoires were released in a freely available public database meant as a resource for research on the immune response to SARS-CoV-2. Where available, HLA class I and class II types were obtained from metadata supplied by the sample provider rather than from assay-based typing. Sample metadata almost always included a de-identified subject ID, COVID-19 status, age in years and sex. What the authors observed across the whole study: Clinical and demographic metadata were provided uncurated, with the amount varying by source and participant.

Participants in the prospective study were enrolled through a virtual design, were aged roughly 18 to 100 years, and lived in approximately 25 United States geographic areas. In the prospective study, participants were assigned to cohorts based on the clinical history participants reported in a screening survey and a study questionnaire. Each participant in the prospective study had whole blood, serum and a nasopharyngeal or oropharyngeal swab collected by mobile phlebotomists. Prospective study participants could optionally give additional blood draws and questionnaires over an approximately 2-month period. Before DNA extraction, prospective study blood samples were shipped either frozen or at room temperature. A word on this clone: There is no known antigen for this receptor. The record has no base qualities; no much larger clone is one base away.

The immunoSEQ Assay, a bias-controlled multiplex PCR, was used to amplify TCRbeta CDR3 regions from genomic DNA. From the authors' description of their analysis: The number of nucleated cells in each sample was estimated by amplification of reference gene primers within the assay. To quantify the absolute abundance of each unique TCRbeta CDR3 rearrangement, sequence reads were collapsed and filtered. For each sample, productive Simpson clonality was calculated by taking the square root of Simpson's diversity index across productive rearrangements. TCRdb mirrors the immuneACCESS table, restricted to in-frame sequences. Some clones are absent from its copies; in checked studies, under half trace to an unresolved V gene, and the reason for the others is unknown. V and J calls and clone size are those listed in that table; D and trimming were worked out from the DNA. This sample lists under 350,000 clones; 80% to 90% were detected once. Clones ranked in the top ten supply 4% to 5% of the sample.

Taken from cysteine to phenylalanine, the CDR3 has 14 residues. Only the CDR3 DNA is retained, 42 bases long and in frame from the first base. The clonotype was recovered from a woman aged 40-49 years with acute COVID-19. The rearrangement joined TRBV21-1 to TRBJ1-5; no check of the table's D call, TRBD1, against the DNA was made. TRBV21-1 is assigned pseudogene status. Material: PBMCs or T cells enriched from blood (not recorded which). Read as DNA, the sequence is TGTGCCAGCGCCGGCGGGACAGCCAATCAGCCCCAGCATTTT. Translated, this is CASAGGTANQPQHF.